These 12 T cell receptor beta chains came from one sample sequenced in a study of response to subunit inactivated influenza vaccine. TCRdb reprocessed the RT-PCR reads via MiXCR and lists one record per CDR3 protein. In the table there are about 570,000 distinct CDR3 sequences, 11% of which are singletons. The same sample was also studied in work on T cells expressing NK-cell markers. That source reports: The TCR beta cDNA came from 5'RACE template switching with UMIs.

Sequenced here: PBMCs from blood, sampled on the day of vaccination. The source is a man aged 50 to 60 who received an inactivated influenza vaccine.

This chain connects TRBV4-2 to TRBJ2-5; weak D call: TRBD1 (6 bases). Germline V gives CDR1 LGHNA, CDR2 YNFKEQ. CDR3 size: 14 residues. The ends were cut back, 4 bases at V and 1 base at J, with 10 bases in the middle. CDR3 loop: CASSLRQAQETQYF. The CDR3 region has the DNA TGTGCCAGCAGCCTAAGACAGGCCCAAGAGACCCAGTACTTC.

The genes are TRBV27 and TRBJ1-1, with TRBD1 as a possible D gene (5 bases). CDR3 length: 15 residues. Germline loops: CDR1 MNHEY, CDR2 SMNVEV (reference sequence). The V and J ends lost 6 bases and 1 base respectively, with 15 bases between them. The CDR3 bases are TGTGCCAGCAGCAACTCGGGACTCCCGAACACTGAAGCTTTCTTT. It translates to CASSNSGLPNTEAFF.

In its sample, this clonotype was seen a few times. The chain carries TRBV7-2 and TRBJ2-7; D is possibly TRBD1 (5 bases). Trimming removed 5 bases from V and 2 bases from J, with 13 bases in between. The CDR3 runs to 14 residues. Germline assignment: CDR1 SGHTA and CDR2 FQGNSA. The CDR3 nucleotides read TGTGCCAGCAGCAAGGTGGGGCCGACCTACGAGCAGTACTTC. It encodes CASSKVGPTYEQYF.

This clonotype turned up a few times. The chain combines TRBV10-3 with TRBJ1-1, with 7 bases fitting TRBD1. V dropped 6 bases and J dropped 4; count of bases not matched to a gene: 11. The CDR3 sequence is 15 residues long. Looked up from germline, CDR1 is ENHRY and CDR2 is SYGVKD. The chain's CDR3 is CAIRDRQGVFTEAFF. CDR3 DNA: TGTGCCATCAGGGACCGGCAGGGGGTGTTCACTGAAGCTTTCTTT.

This clonotype has more than one count but fewer than ten. The J gene is TRBJ1-5, the V gene TRBV1; the table's TRBD1 call for D was not verified on the DNA. TRBV1 is a pseudogene segment. This CDR3 is 17 amino acids long. The CDR3 here is CTSSHRTGDASNQPQHF. CDR3 bases: TGCACCAGCAGCCATCGGACAGGGGACGCGAGCAATCAGCCCCAGCATTTT.

The chain uses TRBV4-3 and TRBJ2-1; D gene unclear. CDR3 length: 17 amino acids. Per germline, CDR1 LGHNA and CDR2 YSLEER. V was trimmed by 0 bases and J by 2 bases, leaving 14 bases between them. The CDR3 sequence: CASSQDLEPPPYNEQFF. CDR3 DNA: TGCGCCAGCAGCCAAGATCTGGAACCGCCTCCCTACAATGAGCAGTTCTTC.

This clonotype was recorded many times. The J gene is TRBJ2-7, the V gene TRBV11-1; 13 bases line up with TRBD2. V was clipped by 5 bases and J by 5 bases; unmatched bases: 3. Germline V CDR1 and CDR2: SGHAT, FQDESV (reference sequence). This CDR3 region has 14 residues. CDR3 DNA sequence: TGTGCCAGCAGCCCGGGGACTAGCGGGAACGAGCAGTACTTC. Encoded protein: CASSPGTSGNEQYF. Looking up the rest from reference TRBV11-1 and TRBJ2-7 gives the full variable domain: EAEVAQSPRYKITEKSQAVAFWCDPISGHATLYWYRQILGQGPELLVQFQDESVVDDSQLPKDRFSAERLKGVDSTLKIQPAELGDSAMYLCASSPGTSGNEQYFGPGTRLTVT.

This clonotype was recorded many times. The gene calls are TRBV29-1 and TRBJ2-2; 7 bases map to TRBD1. After removal of 6 bases from V and 5 bases from J, the junction contained 6 bases not matched to a gene. From germline, CDR1 is SQVTM and CDR2 ANQGSEA. CDR3 length: 13 amino acids. In DNA, the CDR3 is TGCAGCGTAGCAGGGGGATGGACCGGGGAGCTGTTTTTT. As protein: CSVAGGWTGELFF.

In this sample, this clonotype turned up a few times. The genes are TRBV7-2 and TRBJ2-1; no firm D call. This CDR3 is 15 amino acids long. CDR1 and CDR2 (germline): SGHTA, FQGNSA. The ends were cut back, 4 bases at V and 0 bases at J, with 10 bases in the middle. The CDR3 protein is CASSSEPGSYNEQFF. As DNA, the CDR3 is TGTGCCAGCAGCTCCGAACCCGGCTCCTACAATGAGCAGTTCTTC. Full variable domain (missing parts from reference TRBV7-2 and TRBJ2-1): GAGVSQSPSNKVTEKGKDVELRCDPISGHTALYWYRQSLGQGLEFLIYFQGNSAPDKSGLPSDRFSAERTGGSVSTLTIQRTQQEDSAVYLCASSSEPGSYNEQFFGPGTRLTVL.

This clonotype appeared a few times. CDR3 DNA sequence: TGTGCCAGCAGCCCCGGATACGGGGAGCTGTTTTTT. Translation: CASSPGYGELFF. The chain carries TRBV9 and TRBJ2-2; D gene unclear. Per the germline V gene, CDR1 is SGDLS and CDR2 is YYNGEE. Trimming stripped 4 bases from V and 7 bases from J, with 8 bases between. The CDR3 extends over 12 amino acids.

This clonotype was recorded at least ten times. The chain links TRBV7-2 to TRBJ2-2, with TRBD1 as a possible D gene (5 bases). V was pared by 8 bases and J by 6 bases, with 13 bases between. The CDR3 spans 13 residues. Germline CDR1 reads SGHTA; CDR2 reads FQGNSA. The DNA for the CDR3 is TGTGCCAGCGGTGGGGCAGGAGCCGGGGAGCTGTTTTTT. Translation: CASGGAGAGELFF.

This clonotype was observed many times. The genes are TRBV6-1 and TRBJ2-7; TRBD1 matches at 7 bases. The CDR3 totals 13 residues. Germline CDR1 is MNHNS and CDR2 is SASEGT. V lost 7 bases and J lost 2; bases outside the gene matches: 5. CDR3 DNA: TGTGCCAGCATGGGCAGGGGGACCTACGAGCAGTACTTC. It encodes CASMGRGTYEQYF.